These 8 T cell receptor beta chains originate from one sample sequenced in a study of CD8+ T cells in alopecia areata (dated by TCRdb to the late 2010s). The time point label of this sample denotes: about 25 weeks on oral tofacitinib. Interpreted using the paper, the treatment or condition label stands for: oral pan-JAK inhibitor, 5-10 mg twice daily. Libraries were prepared through the immunoSEQ multiplex PCR assay. To provide template for TCR sequencing, every sample had RNA extracted and reverse transcribed into cDNA. Drawn from immuneACCESS, this table holds only the in-frame rearrangements with V and J called that TCRdb kept. Clones are partly lost; checked studies trace under half to an unresolved V gene and leave the rest unexplained. Present in this sample are some 80,000 clones, around 65% of which were seen just once. In total, the top ten clones hold around 20% of the sample. The sequencing here drew on CD8+ T cells sorted from blood, taken at week 24, from a patient treated with tofacitinib. The source of these receptors is a human donor with alopecia areata.

The chain joins TRBV7-9 to TRBJ2-1; perhaps TRBD1 as D (5 bases). Trimming took off 4 bases at V and 9 bases at J, with 7 bases between the two ends. This CDR3 comprises 11 residues. Germline CDR1 and CDR2: SEHNR and FQNEAQ (reference sequence). This CDR3 is CASSSGFEQFF. CDR3 coding DNA: TGTGCCAGCAGCTCAGGGTTTGAGCAGTTCTTC.

The chain is built from TRBV29-1 and TRBJ2-5; maybe TRBD2 (6 bases). Trimming removed 7 bases at V and 1 base at J, with 10 bases between. Germline V gene lookup returns CDR1 SQVTM and CDR2 ANQGSEA. CDR3 length: 12 residues. The CDR3 DNA reads TGCAGCGATCGGGACTCCCAAGAGACCCAGTACTTC. Protein: CSDRDSQETQYF.

The chain links TRBV7-2 to TRBJ1-2; D is ambiguous. Trimming removed 1 base from V and 5 bases from J, with 11 bases in between. CDR1 SGHTA and CDR2 FQGNSA come from the germline V gene. The CDR3 loop spans 14 amino acids. CDR3 nucleotides: TGTGCCAGCAGCTTAGTCCCGCTAGAATATGGCTACACCTTC. Amino acids: CASSLVPLEYGYTF.

The chain has TRBV4-1 and TRBJ2-7, with TRBD2 matching over 8 bases. The CDR3 sequence is 15 residues long. From germline, CDR1 is MGHRA and CDR2 YSYEKL. J lost 2 bases, V lost 3 bases, and 6 bases had no gene match. The CDR3 reads CASSQDTSGAYEQYF. Written as DNA, the CDR3 is TGCGCCAGCAGCCAGGATACTAGCGGAGCCTACGAGCAGTACTTC.

This chain connects TRBV29-1 to TRBJ2-1, with TRBD1 matching over 7 bases. V gave up 1 base and J gave up 2 bases; unmatched junction bases: 14. The CDR3 extends over 18 amino acids. Germline V CDR1 and CDR2: SQVTM, ANQGSEA. The DNA for the CDR3 is TGCAGCGTTGAAGTTCGCGCTGGGACAGCTAGTACCTACAATGAGCAGTTCTTC. Translating it yields CSVEVRAGTASTYNEQFF.

There are a few counts of this clone. The chain combines TRBV30 with TRBJ1-3, with unresolved D. The CDR3 totals 13 residues. The V end was cut by 2 bases, the J end by 0 bases, with 5 bases between. Germline V gene sequence: CDR1 GTSNPN, CDR2 SVGIG (reference sequence). The CDR3 nucleotides are TGTGCCTGGAGTTGGGACTCTGGAAACACCATATATTTT. Translation: CAWSWDSGNTIYF.

V is TRBV27 and J is TRBJ1-6; D is unresolved. Germline lookup yields CDR1 MNHEY and CDR2 SMNVEV (reference sequence). Trimming left V 3 bases short and J 0 bases short, with 6 bases between. The length of the CDR3 is 15 residues. As DNA, the CDR3 is TGTGCCAGCAGTTTGGCTAGCTCCTATAATTCACCCCTCCACTTT. This codes for CASSLASSYNSPLHF.

The chain links TRBV9 to TRBJ1-2; no clear D. From germline, CDR1 is SGDLS and CDR2 YYNGEE. The CDR3 length is 14 residues. V dropped 1 base and J dropped 8 bases, with 15 bases sitting between them. CDR3 in DNA: TGTGCCAGCAGCGTATCCGGCCTAGGAATGGGCTACACCTTC. Translating gives CASSVSGLGMGYTF.